Described below is a single T cell receptor beta chain sequence and its context. These data originate in a study of OX40 agonist ivuxolimab in advanced cancers. Study-level information: Patients received the agonistic anti-OX40 (CD134) antibody ivuxolimab.

Repertoires were generated with immunoSEQ multiplex PCR, while TCRdb's copy carries only in-frame clones and drops some. In the table there are 45,000 to 65,000 clones, 77% of which are singletons. The CDR3 totals 12 residues. Deletions cut 0 bases from V and 6 bases from J, with 6 bases between. Germline CDR1 KGHSH, CDR2 LQKENI. This receptor was identified in an adult with an advanced solid tumor such as melanoma, head and neck, liver or kidney cancer. V is TRBV18 and J is TRBJ2-7, with D possibly being TRBD1 (6 bases). The sequenced sample was CD4+ or CD8+ T cells sorted from blood, obtained in a trial of the OX40 agonist ivuxolimab. The CDR3 sequence is CASSPPGGEQYF. For the CDR3, the DNA is TGTGCCAGCTCACCACCAGGGGGCGAGCAGTACTTC.